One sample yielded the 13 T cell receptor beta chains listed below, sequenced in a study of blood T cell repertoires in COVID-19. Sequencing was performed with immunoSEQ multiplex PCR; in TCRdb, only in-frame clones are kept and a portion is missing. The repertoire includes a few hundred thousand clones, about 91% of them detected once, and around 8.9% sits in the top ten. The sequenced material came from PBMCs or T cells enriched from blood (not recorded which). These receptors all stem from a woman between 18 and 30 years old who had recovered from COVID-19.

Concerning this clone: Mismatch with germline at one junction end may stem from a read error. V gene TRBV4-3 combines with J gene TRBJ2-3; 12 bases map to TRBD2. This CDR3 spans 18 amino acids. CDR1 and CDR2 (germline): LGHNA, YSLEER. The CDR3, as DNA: TGCGCCAGCAGTCAAGGGCTAGCGGGAGGGCCGAGCACAGATACGCAGTATTTT. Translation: CASSQGLAGGPSTDTQYF.

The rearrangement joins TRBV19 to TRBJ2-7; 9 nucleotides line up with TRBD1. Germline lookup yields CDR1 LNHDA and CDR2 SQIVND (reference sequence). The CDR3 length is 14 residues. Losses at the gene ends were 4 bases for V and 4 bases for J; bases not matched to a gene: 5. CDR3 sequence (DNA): TGTGCCAGTAGTAGTGGGGACAGGGTGTACGAGCAGTACTTC. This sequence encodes CASSSGDRVYEQYF. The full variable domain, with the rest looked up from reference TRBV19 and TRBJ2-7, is DGGITQSPKYLFRKEGQNVTLSCEQNLNHDAMYWYRQDPGQGLRLIYYSQIVNDFQKGDIAEGYSVSREKKESFPLTVTSAQKNPTAFYLCASSSGDRVYEQYFGPGTRLTVT.

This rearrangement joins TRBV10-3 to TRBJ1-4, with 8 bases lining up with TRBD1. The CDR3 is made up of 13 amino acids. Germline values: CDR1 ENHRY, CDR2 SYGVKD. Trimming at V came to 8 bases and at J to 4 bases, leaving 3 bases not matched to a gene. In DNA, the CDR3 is TGTGCCATCTCGGGACAGGTTAATGAAAAACTGTTTTTT. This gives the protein CAISGQVNEKLFF.

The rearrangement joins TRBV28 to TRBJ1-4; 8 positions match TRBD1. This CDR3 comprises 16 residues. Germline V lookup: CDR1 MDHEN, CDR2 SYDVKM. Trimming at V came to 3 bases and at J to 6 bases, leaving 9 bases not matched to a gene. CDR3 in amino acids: CASSLSRGRMYEKLFF. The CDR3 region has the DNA TGTGCCAGCAGTTTGTCCAGGGGGCGAATGTATGAAAAACTGTTTTTT.

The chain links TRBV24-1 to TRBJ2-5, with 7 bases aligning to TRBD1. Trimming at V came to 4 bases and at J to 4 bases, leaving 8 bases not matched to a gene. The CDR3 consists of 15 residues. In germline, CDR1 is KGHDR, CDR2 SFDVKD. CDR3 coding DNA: TGTGCCACCAGTGAGGGACGACAGGGTAGAGAGACCCAGTACTTC. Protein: CATSEGRQGRETQYF.

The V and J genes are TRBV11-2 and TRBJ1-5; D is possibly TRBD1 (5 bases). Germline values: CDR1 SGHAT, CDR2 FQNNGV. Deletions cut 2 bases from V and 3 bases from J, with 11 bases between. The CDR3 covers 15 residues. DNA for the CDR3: TGTGCCAGCAGCTTACAGGGCTATCTCAATCAGCCCCAGCATTTT. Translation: CASSLQGYLNQPQHF.

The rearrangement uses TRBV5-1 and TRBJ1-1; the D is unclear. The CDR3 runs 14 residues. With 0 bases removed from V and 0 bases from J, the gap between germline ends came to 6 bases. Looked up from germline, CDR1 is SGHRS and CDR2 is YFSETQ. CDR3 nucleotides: TGCGCCAGCAGCTTGGCCCAGGTGAACACTGAAGCTTTCTTT. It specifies CASSLAQVNTEAFF.

CDR3 loop: CASSFSGYRGEAFF. CDR3 bases: TGTGCCAGCAGCTTTTCAGGTTACCGGGGTGAAGCTTTCTTT. The chain recombines TRBV7-2 with TRBJ1-1; no clear D. The germline V gene has CDR1 SGHTA and CDR2 FQGNSA. This CDR3 spans 14 amino acids. V shed 3 bases and J shed 7 bases, with 15 bases lying between them.

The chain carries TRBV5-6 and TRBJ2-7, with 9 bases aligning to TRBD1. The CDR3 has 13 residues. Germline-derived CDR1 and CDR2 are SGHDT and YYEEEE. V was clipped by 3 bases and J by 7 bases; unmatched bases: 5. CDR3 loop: CASSWDRAWEQYF. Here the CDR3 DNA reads TGTGCCAGCAGCTGGGACAGGGCGTGGGAGCAGTACTTC.

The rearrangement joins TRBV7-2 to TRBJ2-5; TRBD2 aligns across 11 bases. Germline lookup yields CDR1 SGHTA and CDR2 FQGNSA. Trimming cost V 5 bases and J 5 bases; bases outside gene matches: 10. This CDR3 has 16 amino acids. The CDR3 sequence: CASSPRLAGTRETQYF. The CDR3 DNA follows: TGTGCCAGCAGCCCGCGACTAGCGGGAACGAGGGAGACCCAGTACTTC.

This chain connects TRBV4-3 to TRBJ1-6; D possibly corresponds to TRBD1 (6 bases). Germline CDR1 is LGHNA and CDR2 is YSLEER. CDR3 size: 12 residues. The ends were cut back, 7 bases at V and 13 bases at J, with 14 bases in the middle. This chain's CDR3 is CASTNFQGPLHF. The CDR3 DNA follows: TGCGCCAGCACGAACTTCCAGGGGCCCCTCCACTTT.

The CDR3 region has the DNA TGTGCCAGCAGTTCCACGGGGGGAAGACCCTACGAGCAGTACTTC. It is translated as CASSSTGGRPYEQYF. The J gene is TRBJ2-7, the V gene TRBV27; the match to TRBD2 covers 7 bases. The CDR3 consists of 15 residues. V gave up 4 bases and J gave up 2 bases; unmatched junction bases: 8. From germline, CDR1 is MNHEY and CDR2 SMNVEV (reference sequence).

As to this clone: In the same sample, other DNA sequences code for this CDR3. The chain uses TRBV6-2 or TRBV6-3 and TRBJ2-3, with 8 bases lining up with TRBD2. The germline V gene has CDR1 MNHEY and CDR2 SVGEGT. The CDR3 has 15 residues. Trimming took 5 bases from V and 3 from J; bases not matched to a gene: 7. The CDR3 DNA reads TGTGCCAGCAGTCAAGCGGGAGCAAGTACAGATACGCAGTATTTT. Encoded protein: CASSQAGASTDTQYF.